This TCR beta chain was observed in a study of T cell responses to AZD1222 COVID-19 vaccine. General observations from the study: The reported proportion of spike-specific TCRs targeting unmutated variant regions was nearly half.

A word on this clone: Its antigen is unknown.

Profiling relied on immunoSEQ multiplex PCR, and the TCRdb table lists in-frame clones only, not all of them. The sample has tens of thousands of clones; approximately 85% are singletons. This sequence originates from an adult in good health. Sequencing used peripheral blood, obtained on day 0 of AZD1222 vaccination.

The DNA for the CDR3 is TGTGCCAGCTCTGAGTGGGGGATAGAAGCTTTCTTT. This encodes CASSEWGIEAFF. The chain combines TRBV18 with TRBJ1-1; D is perhaps TRBD1 (5 bases). Germline CDR1 reads KGHSH; CDR2 reads LQKENI. Trimming removed 6 bases at V and 8 bases at J, with 13 bases between. This CDR3 has 12 residues.